Listed here is a single TCR beta chain. This CDR3 has 13 amino acids. V lost 2 bases to trimming and J lost 4 bases, with 8 bases between them. CDR1 MNHEY and CDR2 SVGAGI come from the germline V gene. This sample is drawn from a study of blood T cell repertoires in COVID-19. Study as a whole: Sample material is recorded as cDNA or gDNA derived from T cells, B-cell-depleted T cells, or PBMCs.

The assay was immunoSEQ multiplex PCR, and TCRdb's table has in-frame clones only and misses some. The sample lists over 350,000 clones; 75% to 90% were seen once. The genes are TRBV6-5 and TRBJ1-1; a weak D match, TRBD1 (5 bases). Sequencing used peripheral blood. This clonotype was sampled from a woman aged 25-40 years with acute or convalescent COVID-19. The CDR3 coding sequence is TGTGCCAGCAGTTACCGGAGGGGCACTGAAGCTTTCTTT. Its translation: CASSYRRGTEAFF.